The rows below give T cell receptor beta chains drawn from one sample of a study of early T cells in non-severe SARS-CoV-2 infection. TCRdb passed the 5' RACE reads through MiXCR, listing each CDR3 protein once. There are roughly 64,000 distinct CDR3 sequences in the sample; 11% occur only once, and about 2.7% lies in the top ten. The source material was whole blood, sampled at baseline. The receptors shown here come from an adult who was a healthcare worker with PCR-confirmed SARS-CoV-2 infection or an uninfected control (not recorded which). Each CDR3 is given with its conserved first and last residue. A D gene is named only where the DNA matches it firmly. For some rows the clone size is stated as once, few or many, or as a class when expanded; others skip it.

TRBJ2-3,TRBV7-9,many,NA,TGTGCCAGCAGCTTAGCTGGTCGGGAAGATACGCAGTATTTT,CASSLAGREDTQYF
TRBJ1-2,TRBV29-1,few,NA,TGCAGCGTTGTGGGGACCCCGGGCTATGGCTACACCTTC,CSVVGTPGYGYTF
TRBJ1-1,TRBV6-1,few,NA,TGTGCCAGCAGTGAGCCCCTTATATTCGGCCGGAACACTGAAGCTTTCTTT,CASSEPLIFGRNTEAFF
TRBJ1-2,TRBV7-8,NA,NA,TGTGCCAGCAGCTTAGGCCAGGGCGAGGGCTATGGCTACACCTTC,CASSLGQGEGYGYTF
TRBJ1-5,TRBV12-3/TRBV12-4,NA,NA,TGTGCCAGCAGCGAAAAGCTGAGTCAGCCCCAGCATTTT,CASSEKLSQPQHF
TRBJ1-3,TRBV18,NA,TRBD1,TGTGCCAGCTCACCCGGACAGGCCGGCTCTGGAAACACCATATATTTT,CASSPGQAGSGNTIYF
TRBJ1-5,TRBV6-5,few,NA,TGTGCCAGCAGGCCCTTTTTTGGGCGGACCGATCAGCCCCAGCATTTT,CASRPFFGRTDQPQHF
TRBJ2-7,TRBV5-1,NA,NA,TGCGCCAGCAGCTTGGGTATCCAGCGGACCTCCTACGAGCAGTACTTC,CASSLGIQRTSYEQYF
TRBJ2-3,TRBV5-1,few,NA,TGCGCCAGCACCACGGGACTTCAAACCACAGATACGCAGTATTTT,CASTTGLQTTDTQYF
TRBJ2-2,TRBV9,NA,NA,TGTGCCAGGAGCGTAGAAGCAAGGAACACCGGGGAGCTGTTTTTT,CARSVEARNTGELFF
TRBJ2-2,TRBV6-2/TRBV6-3,few,TRBD2,TGTGCCAGCAAGGCTAGCGGGCCATCCGCCGGGGAGCTGTTTTTT,CASKASGPSAGELFF
TRBJ2-1,TRBV7-9,NA,NA,TGTGCCAGCAGCTCCGGGACCCCCGGTGAGCAGTTCTTC,CASSSGTPGEQFF
TRBJ2-1,TRBV10-1,NA,TRBD1,TGCGCCAGCAGTGACCAAGACAGGGGCGCCACTCTCTACAATGAGCAGTTCTTC,CASSDQDRGATLYNEQFF
TRBJ2-7,TRBV7-6,few,NA,TGTGCCAGCAGCTTAACTAAAGGCCCATTGAGCTCCTACGAGCAGTACTTC,CASSLTKGPLSSYEQYF
TRBJ2-3,TRBV7-3,NA,TRBD2,TGTGCCAGCAGCTTAACTTTCACTCAGCGGGGGGGCAGCACAGATACGCAGTATTTT,CASSLTFTQRGGSTDTQYF
TRBJ2-2,TRBV6-2/TRBV6-3,NA,NA,TGTGCCAGCGAGCGGTTGAAGAACACCGGGGAGCTGTTTTTT,CASERLKNTGELFF
TRBJ1-1,TRBV20-1,NA,NA,TGCAGTGCTAGACAGGGGCCCGTGAACACTGAAGCTTTCTTT,CSARQGPVNTEAFF
TRBJ2-7,TRBV5-5,few,NA,TGTGCCAGCAGCCCGCACTCCGGGGTGGACGAGCAGTACTTC,CASSPHSGVDEQYF